This record looks at one T cell receptor (beta chain) sequence and its context. Its target is not known. The table came from immunoSEQ multiplex PCR; TCRdb's copy has only in-frame clones and leaves some out. The data hold 330,000 or so clones, with about 61% observed a single time. This sample was included in a study of cytotoxic CD8 clonotypes in ibrutinib-treated CLL. Broader study findings: Once treatment began, public clonotypes, which were uncommon, contracted or stayed stable. Relative to age-matched healthy donors, clonality at baseline was higher, and it tracked circulating CD8+ T-cell counts.

This CDR3 has 16 residues. Germline lookup yields CDR1 SGHTA and CDR2 FQGNSA. Trimming cost V 4 bases and J 4 bases; bases outside gene matches: 5. J is TRBJ2-5 and V is TRBV7-2; 14 bases align to TRBD2. The clonotype comes from a human donor with chronic lymphocytic leukemia. The sequenced sample was PBMCs, obtained after 36 months of ibrutinib treatment. CDR3 coding DNA: TGTGCCAGCAGCTCGGGACTAGCGGGGGCTGGAGAGACCCAGTACTTC. This sequence encodes CASSSGLAGAGETQYF.